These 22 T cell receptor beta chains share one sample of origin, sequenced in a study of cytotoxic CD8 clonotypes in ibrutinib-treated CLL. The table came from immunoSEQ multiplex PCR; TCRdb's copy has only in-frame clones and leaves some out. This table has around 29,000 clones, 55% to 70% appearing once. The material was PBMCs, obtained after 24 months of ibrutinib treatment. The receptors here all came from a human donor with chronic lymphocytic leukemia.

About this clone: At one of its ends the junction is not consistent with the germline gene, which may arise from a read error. The CDR3 protein is CASSDQGGANEKLFF. CDR3 in DNA: TGTGCCAGCAGTGACCAGGGGGGGGCTAATGAAAAGCTGTTTTTT. The chain combines TRBV28 with TRBJ1-4; 7 bases are shared with TRBD1. This CDR3 is built from 15 residues. Germline CDR1 is MDHEN and CDR2 is SYDVKM.

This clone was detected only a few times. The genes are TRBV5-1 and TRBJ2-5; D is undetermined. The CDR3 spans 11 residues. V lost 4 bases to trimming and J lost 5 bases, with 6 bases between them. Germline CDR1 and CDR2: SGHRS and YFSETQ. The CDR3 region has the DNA TGCGCCAGCAGCCCGGACGAGACCCAGTACTTC. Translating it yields CASSPDETQYF.

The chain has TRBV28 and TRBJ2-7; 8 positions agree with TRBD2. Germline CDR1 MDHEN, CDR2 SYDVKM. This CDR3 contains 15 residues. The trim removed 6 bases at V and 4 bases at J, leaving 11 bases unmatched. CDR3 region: CASSPWSGGEYEQYF. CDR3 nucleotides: TGTGCCAGCAGCCCCTGGTCGGGGGGGGAATACGAGCAGTACTTC.

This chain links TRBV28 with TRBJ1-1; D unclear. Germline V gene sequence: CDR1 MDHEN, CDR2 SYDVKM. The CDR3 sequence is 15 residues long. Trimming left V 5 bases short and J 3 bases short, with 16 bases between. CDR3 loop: CASSTGGSPYTEAFF. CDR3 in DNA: TGTGCCAGCAGTACCGGAGGCAGTCCTTACACTGAAGCTTTCTTT. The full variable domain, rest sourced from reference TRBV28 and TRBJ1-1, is DVKVTQSSRYLVKRTGEKVFLECVQDMDHENMFWYRQDPGLGLRLIYFSYDVKMKEKGDIPEGYSVSREKKERFSLILESASTNQTSMYLCASSTGGSPYTEAFFGQGTRLTVV.

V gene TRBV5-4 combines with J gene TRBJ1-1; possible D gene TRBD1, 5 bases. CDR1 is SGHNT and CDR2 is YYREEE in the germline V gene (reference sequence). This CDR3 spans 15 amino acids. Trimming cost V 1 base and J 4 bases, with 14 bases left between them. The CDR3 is CASSLWGAGATEAFF. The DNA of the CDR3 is TGTGCCAGCAGCTTGTGGGGCGCAGGTGCCACTGAAGCTTTCTTT.

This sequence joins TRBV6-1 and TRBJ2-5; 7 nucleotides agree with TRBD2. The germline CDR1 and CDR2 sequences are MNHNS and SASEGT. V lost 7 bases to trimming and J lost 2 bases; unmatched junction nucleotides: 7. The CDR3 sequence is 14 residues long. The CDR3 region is CASTQSGAQETQYF. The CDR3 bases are TGTGCCAGCACCCAAAGCGGGGCTCAAGAGACCCAGTACTTC.

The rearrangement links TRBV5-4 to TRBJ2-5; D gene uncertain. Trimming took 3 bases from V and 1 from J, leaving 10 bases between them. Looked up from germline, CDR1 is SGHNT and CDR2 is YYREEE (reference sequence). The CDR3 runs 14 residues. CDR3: CASSSDATQETQYF. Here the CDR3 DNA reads TGTGCCAGCAGCTCGGACGCAACCCAAGAGACCCAGTACTTC.

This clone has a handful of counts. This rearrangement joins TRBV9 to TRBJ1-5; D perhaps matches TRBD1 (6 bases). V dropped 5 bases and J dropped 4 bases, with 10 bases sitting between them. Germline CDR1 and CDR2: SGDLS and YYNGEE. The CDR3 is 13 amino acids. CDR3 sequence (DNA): TGTGCCAGCAGTGGGGGGGCTAATCAGCCCCAGCATTTT. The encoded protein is CASSGGANQPQHF.

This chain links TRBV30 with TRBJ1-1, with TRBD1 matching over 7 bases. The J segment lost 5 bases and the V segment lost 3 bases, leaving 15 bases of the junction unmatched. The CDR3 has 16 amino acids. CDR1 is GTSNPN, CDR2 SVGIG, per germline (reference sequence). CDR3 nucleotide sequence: TGTGCCTGGAGCCCAGGGGGGGGGCTGAGAAGAACTGAAGCTTTCTTT. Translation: CAWSPGGGLRRTEAFF. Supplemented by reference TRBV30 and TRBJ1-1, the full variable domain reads SQTIHQWPATLVQPVGSPLSLECTVEGTSNPNLYWYRQAAGRGLQLLFYSVGIGQISSEVPQNLSASRPQDRQFILSSKKLLLSDSGFYLCAWSPGGGLRRTEAFFGQGTRLTVV.

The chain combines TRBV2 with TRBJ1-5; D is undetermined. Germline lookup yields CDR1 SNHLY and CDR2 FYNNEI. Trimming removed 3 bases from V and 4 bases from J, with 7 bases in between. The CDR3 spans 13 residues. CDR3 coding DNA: TGTGCCAGCAGTGATCGGGAGAATCAGCCCCAGCATTTT. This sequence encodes CASSDRENQPQHF.

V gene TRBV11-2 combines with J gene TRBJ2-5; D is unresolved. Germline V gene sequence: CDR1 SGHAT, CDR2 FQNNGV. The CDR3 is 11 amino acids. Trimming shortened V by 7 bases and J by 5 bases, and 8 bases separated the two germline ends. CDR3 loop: CASTRGETQYF. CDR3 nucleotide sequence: TGTGCCAGCACCCGCGGTGAGACCCAGTACTTC.

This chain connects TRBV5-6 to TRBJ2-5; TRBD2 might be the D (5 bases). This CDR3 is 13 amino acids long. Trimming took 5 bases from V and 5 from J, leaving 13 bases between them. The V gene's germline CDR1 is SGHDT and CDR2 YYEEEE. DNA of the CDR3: TGTGCCAGCAGACCCGGGATCGGGGAGACCCAGTACTTC. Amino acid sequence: CASRPGIGETQYF.

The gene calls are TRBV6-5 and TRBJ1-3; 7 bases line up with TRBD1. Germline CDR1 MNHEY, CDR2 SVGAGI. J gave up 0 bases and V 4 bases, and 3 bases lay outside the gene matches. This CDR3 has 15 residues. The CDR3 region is CASSLAGGSGNTIYF. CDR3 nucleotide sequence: TGTGCCAGCAGTTTGGCAGGGGGCTCTGGAAACACCATATATTTT.

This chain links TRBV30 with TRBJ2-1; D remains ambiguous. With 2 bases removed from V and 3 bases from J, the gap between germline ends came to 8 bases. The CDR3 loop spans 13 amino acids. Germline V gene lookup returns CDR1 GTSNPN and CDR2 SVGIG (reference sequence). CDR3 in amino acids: CAWSSLFYNEQFF. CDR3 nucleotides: TGTGCCTGGAGTAGTCTCTTCTACAATGAGCAGTTCTTC.

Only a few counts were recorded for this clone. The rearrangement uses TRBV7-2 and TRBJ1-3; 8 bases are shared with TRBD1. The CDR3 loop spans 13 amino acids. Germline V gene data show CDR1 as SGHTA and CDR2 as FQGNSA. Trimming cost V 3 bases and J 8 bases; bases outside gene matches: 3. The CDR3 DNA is TGTGCCAGCAGCTTCGACAGGGGATACACCATATATTTT. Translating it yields CASSFDRGYTIYF.

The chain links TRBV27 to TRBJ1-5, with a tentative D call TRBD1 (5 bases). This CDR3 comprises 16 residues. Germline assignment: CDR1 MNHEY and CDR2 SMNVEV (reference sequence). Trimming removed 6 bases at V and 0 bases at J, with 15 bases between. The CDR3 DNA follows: TGTGCCAGCAGATGGGGCGGACAAGATAGCAATCAGCCCCAGCATTTT. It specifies CASRWGGQDSNQPQHF.

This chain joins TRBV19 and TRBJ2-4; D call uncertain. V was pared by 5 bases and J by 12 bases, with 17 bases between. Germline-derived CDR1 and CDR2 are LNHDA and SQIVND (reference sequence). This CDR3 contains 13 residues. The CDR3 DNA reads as TGTGCCAGTAGTCTATACTCTGACCTTCCTCAGTACTTC. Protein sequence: CASSLYSDLPQYF.

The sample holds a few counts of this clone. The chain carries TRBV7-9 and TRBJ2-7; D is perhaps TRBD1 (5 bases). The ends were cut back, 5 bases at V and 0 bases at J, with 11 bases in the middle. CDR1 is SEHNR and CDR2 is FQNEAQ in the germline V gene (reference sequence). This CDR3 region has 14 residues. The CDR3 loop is CASSETASSYEQYF. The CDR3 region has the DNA TGTGCCAGCAGCGAGACAGCGAGCTCCTACGAGCAGTACTTC.

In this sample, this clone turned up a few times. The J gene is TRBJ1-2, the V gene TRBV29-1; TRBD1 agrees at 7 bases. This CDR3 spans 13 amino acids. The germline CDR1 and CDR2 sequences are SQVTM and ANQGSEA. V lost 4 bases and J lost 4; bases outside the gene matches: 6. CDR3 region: CSVVGHRGYGYTF. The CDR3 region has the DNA TGCAGCGTTGTGGGCCACAGGGGCTATGGCTACACCTTC.

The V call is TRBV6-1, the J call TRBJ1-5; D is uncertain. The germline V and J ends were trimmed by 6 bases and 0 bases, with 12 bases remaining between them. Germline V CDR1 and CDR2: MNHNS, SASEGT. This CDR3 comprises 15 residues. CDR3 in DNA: TGTGCCAGCAGGAAAGGAGCTAATAGCAATCAGCCCCAGCATTTT. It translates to CASRKGANSNQPQHF.

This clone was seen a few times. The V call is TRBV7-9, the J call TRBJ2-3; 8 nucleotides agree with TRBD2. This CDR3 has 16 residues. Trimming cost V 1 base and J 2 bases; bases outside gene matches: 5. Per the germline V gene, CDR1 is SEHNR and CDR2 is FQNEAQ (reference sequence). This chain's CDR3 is CASSLVGGAITDTQYF. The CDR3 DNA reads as TGTGCCAGCAGCTTAGTCGGGGGGGCGATCACAGATACGCAGTATTTT.

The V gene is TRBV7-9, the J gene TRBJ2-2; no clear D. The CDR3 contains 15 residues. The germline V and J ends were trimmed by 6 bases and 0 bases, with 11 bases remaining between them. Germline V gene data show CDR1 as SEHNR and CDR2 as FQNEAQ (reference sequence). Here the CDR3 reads CASRRRTSNTGELFF. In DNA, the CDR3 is TGTGCCAGCAGGCGCCGGACCTCGAACACCGGGGAGCTGTTTTTT.